This is a list of T cell receptor beta chains from one sample in a study of OX40 agonist ivuxolimab in advanced cancers. Assay used: immunoSEQ multiplex PCR; TCRdb lists only in-frame clones, some missing. The sample carries fewer than 65,000 clones, roughly 90% recorded once. The sample consisted of CD4+ or CD8+ T cells sorted from blood, taken in a trial of the OX40 agonist ivuxolimab. These receptors were taken from an adult with an advanced solid tumor such as melanoma, head and neck, liver or kidney cancer. CDR3s include the opening cysteine and the closing phenylalanine or tryptophan. D genes are given only for firm matches. Expanded clones are given a class, and other clones once, few, many or no size at all.

V,D,J,size,DNA,CDR3
TRBV5-1,NA,TRBJ2-1,NA,TGCGCCAGCATGCGGGACAGAGATTACAATGAGCAGTTCTTC,CASMRDRDYNEQFF
TRBV18,TRBD2,TRBJ2-2,once,TGTGCCAGCTCCGGTAGCGGGATGTTTGGCGGGGAGCTGTTTTTT,CASSGSGMFGGELFF
TRBV7-2,TRBD2,TRBJ2-1,NA,TGTGCCAGCAGCTTAGTGGTGGGGGGGAACAATGAGCAGTTCTTC,CASSLVVGGNNEQFF
TRBV28,NA,TRBJ2-3,NA,TGTGCCAGCACCTCTCCGGCGGATACCGCACAAAATACGCAGTATTTT,CASTSPADTAQNTQYF
TRBV15,NA,TRBJ2-7,NA,TGTGCCACCAGCAGAGTGACCTCCGGGCCCTACGAGCAGTACTTC,CATSRVTSGPYEQYF
TRBV29-1,TRBD1,TRBJ1-1,once,TGCAGCGTTGAACGGACAGGGTCATCAGCTTTCTTT,CSVERTGSSAFF
TRBV11-2,TRBD1,TRBJ1-2,NA,TGTGCCAGCAGCTTCGACAGGGACTCTGGCTACACCTTC,CASSFDRDSGYTF
TRBV4-1,TRBD1,TRBJ2-5,once,TGCGCCAGCAGCCACGGACAGGGAAAAGAGACCCAGTACTTC,CASSHGQGKETQYF
TRBV11-2,NA,TRBJ2-7,NA,TGTGCCAGCGGGGTTCGATACGAGCAGTACTTC,CASGVRYEQYF
TRBV4-1,NA,TRBJ1-6,NA,TGCGCCAGCAGCCAGGGTCGTAAAGGGGTTAATTCACCCCTCCACTTT,CASSQGRKGVNSPLHF
TRBV18,NA,TRBJ1-1,NA,TGTGCCAGCTCACCAGGAAGTGGGGGGTGGAACACTGAAGCTTTCTTT,CASSPGSGGWNTEAFF
TRBV28,TRBD2,TRBJ2-7,once,TGTGCCAGCAAGGGCGGGGGGGCCCACGAGCAGTACTTC,CASKGGGAHEQYF
TRBV18,NA,TRBJ2-3,NA,TGTGCCAGCTCATACGACACAGATACGCAGTATTTT,CASSYDTDTQYF
TRBV7-3,NA,TRBJ2-2,NA,TGTGCCAGCAGCTTAGGTAATCGCGCGAACACCGGGGAGCTGTTTTTT,CASSLGNRANTGELFF
TRBV6-5,NA,TRBJ1-6,once,TGTGCCAGCAGTTCTGCAGAATATAATTCACCCCTCCACTTT,CASSSAEYNSPLHF
TRBV5-6,NA,TRBJ1-2,NA,TGTGCCAGCAGCTTGGGACAGCCGGACGGCTATGGCTACACCTTC,CASSLGQPDGYGYTF
TRBV19,NA,TRBJ2-7,NA,TGTGCCAGTAGTCCCGGGGCCAGCTTCTACGAGCAGTACTTC,CASSPGASFYEQYF
TRBV10-3,TRBD2,TRBJ2-3,NA,TGTGCCATCATGAGAGCGGGGGAAAGGACAGATACGCAGTATTTT,CAIMRAGERTDTQYF
TRBV7-9,TRBD1,TRBJ1-4,NA,TGTGCCAGCAGCTCCATCAAAGGGGGACAGGGGGGTGAAAAACTGTTTTTT,CASSSIKGGQGGEKLFF
TRBV6-5,TRBD1,TRBJ1-4,NA,TGTGCCATGGCGGGACAGGCGTCTAAAAAACTGTTTTTT,CAMAGQASKKLFF
TRBV6-5,NA,TRBJ2-5,NA,TGTGCCAGCAGAGAGGGCGGGGGCGGAACCCAGTACTTC,CASREGGGGTQYF
TRBV7-2,NA,TRBJ1-5,NA,TGTGCCAGCAGCCGGCTTAGGGCGGGGGGCGTCGGGCAGCCCCAGCATTTT,CASSRLRAGGVGQPQHF
TRBV2,NA,TRBJ2-5,NA,TGTGCCAGCAGTGAAACAGGTGGTGGGACCCAGTACTTC,CASSETGGGTQYF